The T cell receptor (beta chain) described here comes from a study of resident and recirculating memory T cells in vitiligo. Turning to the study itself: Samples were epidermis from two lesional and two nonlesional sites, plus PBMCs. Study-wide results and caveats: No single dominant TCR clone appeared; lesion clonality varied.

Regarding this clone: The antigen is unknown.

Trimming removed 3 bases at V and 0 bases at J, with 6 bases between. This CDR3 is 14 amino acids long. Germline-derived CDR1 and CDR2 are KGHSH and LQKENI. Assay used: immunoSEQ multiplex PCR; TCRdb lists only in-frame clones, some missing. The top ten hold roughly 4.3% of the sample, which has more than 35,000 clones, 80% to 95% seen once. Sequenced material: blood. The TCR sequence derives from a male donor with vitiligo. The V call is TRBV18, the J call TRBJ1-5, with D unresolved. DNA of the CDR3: TGTGCCAGCTCACCCTTAATTAGCAATCAGCCCCAGCATTTT. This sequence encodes CASSPLISNQPQHF.